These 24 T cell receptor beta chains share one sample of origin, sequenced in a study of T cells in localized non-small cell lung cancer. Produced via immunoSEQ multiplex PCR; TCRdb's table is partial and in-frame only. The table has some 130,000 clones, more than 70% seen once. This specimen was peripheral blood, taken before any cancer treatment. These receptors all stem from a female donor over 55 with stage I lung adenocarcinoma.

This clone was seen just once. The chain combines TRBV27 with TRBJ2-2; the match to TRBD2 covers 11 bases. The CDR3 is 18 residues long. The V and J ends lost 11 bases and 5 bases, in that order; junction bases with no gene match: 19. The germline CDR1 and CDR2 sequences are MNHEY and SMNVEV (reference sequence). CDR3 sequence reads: CASQGGASGRMGTGELFF. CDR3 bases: TGTGCCTCCCAGGGGGGGGCTAGCGGGAGGATGGGGACCGGGGAGCTGTTTTTT.

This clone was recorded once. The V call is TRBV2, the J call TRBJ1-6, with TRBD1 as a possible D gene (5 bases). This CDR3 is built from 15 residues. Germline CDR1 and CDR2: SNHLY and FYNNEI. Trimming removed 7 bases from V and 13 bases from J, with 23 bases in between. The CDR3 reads CASKRLGPGDWPLHF. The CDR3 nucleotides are TGTGCCAGCAAAAGGTTGGGGCCCGGGGATTGGCCCCTCCACTTT.

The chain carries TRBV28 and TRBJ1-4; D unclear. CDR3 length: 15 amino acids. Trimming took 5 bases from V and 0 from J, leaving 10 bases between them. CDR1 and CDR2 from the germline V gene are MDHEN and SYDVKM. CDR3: CASSIRVATNEKLFF. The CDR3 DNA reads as TGTGCCAGCAGTATCCGGGTTGCAACTAATGAAAAACTGTTTTTT.

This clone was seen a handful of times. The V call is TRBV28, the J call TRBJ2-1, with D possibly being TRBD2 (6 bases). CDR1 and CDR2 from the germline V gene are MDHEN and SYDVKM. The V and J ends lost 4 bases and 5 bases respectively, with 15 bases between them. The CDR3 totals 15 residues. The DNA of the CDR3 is TGTGCCAGCAGTTCCGAGGCACTAGCAGACAATGAGCAGTTCTTC. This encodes CASSSEALADNEQFF.

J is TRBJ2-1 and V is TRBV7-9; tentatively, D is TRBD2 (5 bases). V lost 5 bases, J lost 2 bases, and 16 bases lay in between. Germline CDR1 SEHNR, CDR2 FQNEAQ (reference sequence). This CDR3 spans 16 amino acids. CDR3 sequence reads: CASSRWFRGTYNEQFF. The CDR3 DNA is TGTGCCAGCAGCCGATGGTTCCGGGGAACCTACAATGAGCAGTTCTTC.

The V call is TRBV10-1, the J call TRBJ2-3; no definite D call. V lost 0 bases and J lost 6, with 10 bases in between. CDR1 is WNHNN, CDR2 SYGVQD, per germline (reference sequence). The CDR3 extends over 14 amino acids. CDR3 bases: TGCGCCAGCAGTGAGTCGATCTTTAGGGATACGCAGTATTTT. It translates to CASSESIFRDTQYF.

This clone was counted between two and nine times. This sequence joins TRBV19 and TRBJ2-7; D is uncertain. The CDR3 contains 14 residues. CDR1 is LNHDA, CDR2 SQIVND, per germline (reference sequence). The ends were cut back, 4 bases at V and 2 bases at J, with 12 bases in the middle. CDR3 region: CASSSVDGTYEQYF. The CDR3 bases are TGTGCCAGTAGTAGTGTGGACGGAACCTACGAGCAGTACTTC. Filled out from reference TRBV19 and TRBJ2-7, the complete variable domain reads DGGITQSPKYLFRKEGQNVTLSCEQNLNHDAMYWYRQDPGQGLRLIYYSQIVNDFQKGDIAEGYSVSREKKESFPLTVTSAQKNPTAFYLCASSSVDGTYEQYFGPGTRLTVT.

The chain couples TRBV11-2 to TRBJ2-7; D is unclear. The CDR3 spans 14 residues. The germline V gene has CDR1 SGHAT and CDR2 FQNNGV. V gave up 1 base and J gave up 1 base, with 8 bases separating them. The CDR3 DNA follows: TGTGCCAGCAGCTTAGGGGTCCGATCCTACGAGCAGTACTTC. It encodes CASSLGVRSYEQYF.

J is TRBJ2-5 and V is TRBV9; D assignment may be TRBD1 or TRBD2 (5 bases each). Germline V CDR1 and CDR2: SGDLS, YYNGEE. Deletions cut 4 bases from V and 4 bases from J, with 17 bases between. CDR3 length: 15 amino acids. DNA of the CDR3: TGTGCCAGCAGCCCCCCGGGGCTAGATGGAGAGACCCAGTACTTC. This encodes CASSPPGLDGETQYF.

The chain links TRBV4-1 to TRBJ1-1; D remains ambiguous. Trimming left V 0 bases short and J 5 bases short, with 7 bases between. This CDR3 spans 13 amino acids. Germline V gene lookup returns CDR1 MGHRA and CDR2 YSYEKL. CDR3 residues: CASSQERWTEAFF. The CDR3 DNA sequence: TGCGCCAGCAGCCAAGAAAGGTGGACTGAAGCTTTCTTT.

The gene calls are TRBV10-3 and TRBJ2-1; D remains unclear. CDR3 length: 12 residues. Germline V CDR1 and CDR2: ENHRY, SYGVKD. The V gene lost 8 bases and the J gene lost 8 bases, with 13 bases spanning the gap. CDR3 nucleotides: TGTGCCATCCGACCGGGTCGCGATGAGCAGTTCTTC. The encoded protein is CAIRPGRDEQFF.

DNA of the CDR3: TGTGCCAGCTCTCTACGACAGGGACAAGAGACCCAGTACTTC. Translated, it gives CASSLRQGQETQYF. The V call is TRBV18, the J call TRBJ2-5, with 7 bases identical to TRBD1. Germline CDR1 and CDR2: KGHSH and LQKENI. V shed 6 bases, J shed 2 bases, and the junction held 6 bases outside the gene matches. The CDR3 length is 14 residues.

The CDR3 region is CASSPGRANTGELFF. The CDR3 DNA sequence: TGTGCCAGCAGTCCCGGGAGGGCCAACACCGGGGAGCTGTTTTTT. The genes are TRBV7-3 and TRBJ2-2; 8 nucleotides line up with TRBD2. This CDR3 contains 15 residues. Germline loops: CDR1 SGHTA, CDR2 FQGTGA. V dropped 6 bases and J dropped 2; count of bases not matched to a gene: 5.

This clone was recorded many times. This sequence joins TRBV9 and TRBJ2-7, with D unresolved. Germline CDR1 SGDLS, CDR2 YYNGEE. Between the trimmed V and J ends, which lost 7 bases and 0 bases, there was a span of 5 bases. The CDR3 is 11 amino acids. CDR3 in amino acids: CASGNSYEQYF. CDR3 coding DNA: TGTGCCAGCGGAAACTCCTACGAGCAGTACTTC.

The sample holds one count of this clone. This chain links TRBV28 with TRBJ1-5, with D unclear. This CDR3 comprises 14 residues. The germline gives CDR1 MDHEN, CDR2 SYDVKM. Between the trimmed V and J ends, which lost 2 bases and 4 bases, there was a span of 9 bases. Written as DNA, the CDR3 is TGTGCCAGCAGTTTAGGACGGATTAATCAGCCCCAGCATTTT. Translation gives CASSLGRINQPQHF.

CDR3 in DNA: TGCAGTGTGGAACAGACAGATACGCAGTATTTT. It is translated as CSVEQTDTQYF. The chain links TRBV20-1 to TRBJ2-3, with D unresolved. With 7 bases removed from V and 3 bases from J, the gap between germline ends came to 8 bases. The CDR3 spans 11 residues. The germline V gene has CDR1 DFQATT and CDR2 SNEGSKA (reference sequence).

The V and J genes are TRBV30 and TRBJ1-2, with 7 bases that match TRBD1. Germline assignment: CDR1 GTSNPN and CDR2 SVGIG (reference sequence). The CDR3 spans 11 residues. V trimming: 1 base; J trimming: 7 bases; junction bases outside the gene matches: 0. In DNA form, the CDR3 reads TGTGCCTGGAGTGGACAGGGTGGCTACACCTTC. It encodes CAWSGQGGYTF.

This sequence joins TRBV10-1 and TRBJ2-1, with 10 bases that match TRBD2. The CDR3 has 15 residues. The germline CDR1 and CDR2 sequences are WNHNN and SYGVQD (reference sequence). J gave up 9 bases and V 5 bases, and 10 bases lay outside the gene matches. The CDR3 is CASSYLLAGKSEQFF. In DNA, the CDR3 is TGCGCCAGCAGTTATTTACTAGCGGGAAAATCTGAGCAGTTCTTC.

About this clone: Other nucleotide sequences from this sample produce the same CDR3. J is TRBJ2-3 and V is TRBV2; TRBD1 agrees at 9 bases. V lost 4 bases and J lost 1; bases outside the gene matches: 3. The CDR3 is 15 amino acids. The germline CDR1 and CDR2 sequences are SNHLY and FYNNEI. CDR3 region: CASSGRQGGTDTQYF. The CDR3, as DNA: TGTGCCAGCAGTGGCAGACAGGGGGGCACAGATACGCAGTATTTT. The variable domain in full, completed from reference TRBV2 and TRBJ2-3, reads EPEVTQTPSHQVTQMGQEVILRCVPISNHLYFYWYRQILGQKVEFLVSFYNNEISEKSEIFDDQFSVERPDGSNFTLKIRSTKLEDSAMYFCASSGRQGGTDTQYFGPGTRLTVL.

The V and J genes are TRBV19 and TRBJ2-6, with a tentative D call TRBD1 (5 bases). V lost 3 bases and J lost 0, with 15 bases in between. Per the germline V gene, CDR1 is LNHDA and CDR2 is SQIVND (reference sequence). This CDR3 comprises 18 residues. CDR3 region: CASSIKGPATSGANVLTF. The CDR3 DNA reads TGTGCCAGTAGTATCAAGGGGCCCGCAACCTCTGGGGCCAACGTCCTGACTTTC.

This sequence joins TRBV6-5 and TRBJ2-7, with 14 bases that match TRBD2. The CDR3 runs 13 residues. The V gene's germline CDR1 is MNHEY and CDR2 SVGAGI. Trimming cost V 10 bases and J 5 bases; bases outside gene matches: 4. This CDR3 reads CATGTSGSNEQYF. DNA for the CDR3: TGTGCCACCGGGACTAGCGGGAGTAACGAGCAGTACTTC.

Written as DNA, the CDR3 is TGTGCCAGCAGTGATCGGCGATTCTATGGCTACACCTTC. Protein sequence: CASSDRRFYGYTF. The chain joins TRBV6-1 to TRBJ1-2; no firm D call. CDR1 is MNHNS, CDR2 SASEGT, per germline. This CDR3 is 13 amino acids long. V was shortened by 3 bases and J by 4 bases, with 9 bases between the two germline ends.

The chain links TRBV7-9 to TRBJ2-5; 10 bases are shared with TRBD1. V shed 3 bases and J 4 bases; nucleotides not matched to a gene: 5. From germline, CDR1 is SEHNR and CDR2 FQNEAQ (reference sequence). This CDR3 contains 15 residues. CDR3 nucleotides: TGTGCCAGCAGCTTGGACGGACAGGGGGGAGAGACCCAGTACTTC. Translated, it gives CASSLDGQGGETQYF.

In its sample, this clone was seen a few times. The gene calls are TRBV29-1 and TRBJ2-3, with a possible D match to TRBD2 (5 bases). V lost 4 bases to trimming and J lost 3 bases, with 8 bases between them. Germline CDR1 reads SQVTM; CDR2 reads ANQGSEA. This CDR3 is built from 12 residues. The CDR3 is CSVASGTDTQYF. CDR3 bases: TGCAGCGTTGCCTCGGGAACAGATACGCAGTATTTT.